This T cell receptor beta chain was found in a study of blood T cell repertoires in COVID-19. Turning to the study itself: COVID-19 samples, acute and convalescent, were from the United States, Italy and Spain. The cDNA or gDNA used as material had been derived from T cells, B-cell-depleted T cells, or PBMCs.

The J segment lost 0 bases and the V segment lost 0 bases, leaving 1 base of the junction unmatched. From germline, CDR1 is MNHNS and CDR2 SASEGT. The CDR3 is made up of 15 amino acids. Authors' data handling: The assay estimated nucleated cells by amplifying reference gene primers. Assay: immunoSEQ multiplex PCR; the TCRdb copy retains only in-frame clones and omits some. Clone size and the V and J calls come from that table; the DNA yielded D and trimming. The repertoire consists of 200,000 or so clones, with around 81% occurring once and the leading ten covering 3% to 3.5%. This clone occurred a few times.

This chain uses TRBV6-1 with TRBJ1-2; TRBD1 agrees at 7 bases. What was sequenced was peripheral blood. This TCR derives from a woman aged 25-40 years who had recovered from COVID-19. The CDR3 DNA follows: TGTGCCAGCAGTGAAGCCAGGGGGGCTAACTATGGCTACACCTTC. Its protein is CASSEARGANYGYTF.